This passage covers 25 T cell receptor beta chains from one sample sequenced in a study of cytomegalovirus exposure and HLA in healthy donors. The PCR contained 60 Vbeta and 13 Jbeta primers. The method was immunoSEQ multiplex PCR; TCRdb's version includes in-frame clones alone and lacks a portion of them. The data contain under 200,000 clones, 86% of them singletons. Sequences were obtained from PBMCs. The receptors stem from a woman younger than 35 in good health and CMV-seronegative.

The genes are TRBV11-2 and TRBJ2-7; the match to TRBD2 covers 10 bases. With 2 bases clipped from V and 6 bases from J, the junction kept 7 bases outside the gene matches. CDR1 is SGHAT and CDR2 is FQNNGV in the germline V gene. This CDR3 spans 15 amino acids. CDR3 protein: CASSLTSGIPGEQYF. CDR3 DNA: TGTGCCAGCAGCTTAACTAGCGGGATCCCGGGCGAGCAGTACTTC.

V is TRBV5-4 and J is TRBJ2-7, with a tentative D call TRBD2 (6 bases). Trimming took off 4 bases at V and 0 bases at J, with 14 bases between the two ends. CDR1 is SGHNT, CDR2 YYREEE, per germline (reference sequence). The CDR3 covers 15 residues. CDR3 residues: CASSTARGSSYEQYF. The CDR3 region has the DNA TGTGCCAGCAGCACCGCACGGGGGAGCTCCTACGAGCAGTACTTC.

This clone was observed once. The chain joins TRBV19 to TRBJ2-1, with a weak D call TRBD1 (6 bases). V was clipped by 6 bases and J by 6 bases, with 15 bases between them. Germline CDR1 and CDR2: LNHDA and SQIVND (reference sequence). The CDR3 covers 14 residues. The CDR3 nucleotides read TGTGCCAGTAGGGCAGGGGAGTTGGGCAATGAGCAGTTCTTC. Translation: CASRAGELGNEQFF.

This sequence joins TRBV14 and TRBJ2-1, with 10 positions matching TRBD1. Per the germline V gene, CDR1 is SGHDN and CDR2 is FVKESK. This CDR3 has 16 amino acids. The V segment lost 6 bases and the J segment 5 bases; nucleotides outside the gene matches: 10. CDR3 coding DNA: TGTGCCAGCAGACAGACCGGGACAGGGGTAAACAATGAGCAGTTCTTC. Residues: CASRQTGTGVNNEQFF.

The chain carries TRBV5-4 and TRBJ1-4, with 8 bases matching TRBD1. J gave up 0 bases and V 3 bases, and 1 base lay outside the gene matches. Per the germline V gene, CDR1 is SGHNT and CDR2 is YYREEE (reference sequence). The CDR3 runs to 15 residues. The CDR3 nucleotides read TGTGCCAGCAGCTCGACAGGGGCAACTAATGAAAAACTGTTTTTT. Its protein is CASSSTGATNEKLFF.

The V gene is TRBV5-6, the J gene TRBJ2-1, with TRBD2 matching 9 bases. The CDR3 contains 15 residues. V gave up 0 bases and J gave up 6 bases; unmatched junction bases: 4. Germline CDR1 reads SGHDT; CDR2 reads YYEEEE. The CDR3 DNA follows: TGTGCCAGCAGCTTGGTCGCGGGAGGGCGCAATGAGCAGTTCTTC. The encoded protein is CASSLVAGGRNEQFF.

This clone appeared once. This chain connects TRBV27 to TRBJ2-2; the D gene is possibly TRBD1 (6 bases). The CDR3 spans 16 residues. V was shortened by 2 bases and J by 6 bases, with 16 bases between the two germline ends. The V gene's germline CDR1 is MNHEY and CDR2 SMNVEV (reference sequence). DNA of the CDR3: TGTGCCAGCAGTTTACAGGGGTGGTACAGAGCCGGGGAGCTGTTTTTT. Translating it yields CASSLQGWYRAGELFF.

This clone was counted between two and nine times. This same CDR3 is encoded by further DNA sequences in the sample. The chain uses TRBV6-5 and TRBJ2-7, with 7 positions matching TRBD1. The germline gives CDR1 MNHEY, CDR2 SVGAGI. V lost 0 bases and J lost 2; bases outside the gene matches: 1. The CDR3 sequence is 14 residues long. As DNA, the CDR3 is TGTGCCAGCAGTTACTCGGGGACAGCCTACGAGCAGTACTTC. It specifies CASSYSGTAYEQYF.

V and J are TRBV28 and TRBJ2-3, with TRBD2 matching over 11 bases. Germline trimming cut 4 bases from V and 4 bases from J; bases unmatched to any gene: 1. The CDR3 runs 14 residues. CDR1 and CDR2 from the germline V gene are MDHEN and SYDVKM. The CDR3 here is CASSSGLAADTQYF. The CDR3 region has the DNA TGTGCCAGCAGTTCGGGACTAGCGGCAGATACGCAGTATTTT.

This sequence joins TRBV6-1 and TRBJ2-2; 8 bases agree with TRBD1. The trim removed 1 base at V and 3 bases at J, leaving 7 bases unmatched. This CDR3 contains 17 residues. The germline V gene encodes CDR1 MNHNS and CDR2 SASEGT. This CDR3 is CASSEGLDRAHTGELFF. The CDR3 DNA reads as TGTGCCAGCAGTGAAGGTCTGGACAGGGCGCACACCGGGGAGCTGTTTTTT.

V usage is TRBV27 and J usage is TRBJ1-6; TRBD1 agrees at 8 bases. The CDR3 runs 15 residues. Per the germline V gene, CDR1 is MNHEY and CDR2 is SMNVEV (reference sequence). Unmatched junction bases numbered 9, after V lost 4 bases and J lost 10 bases. CDR3 amino acids: CASSWEGQEGSPLHF. The CDR3 DNA follows: TGTGCCAGCAGTTGGGAGGGACAGGAGGGATCACCCCTCCACTTT.

The chain recombines TRBV25-1 with TRBJ2-2; TRBD1 matches 9 bases. Trimming took 6 bases from V and 4 from J; bases not matched to a gene: 6. The CDR3 spans 15 residues. Germline V CDR1 and CDR2: MGHDK, SYGVNS. CDR3 loop: CASSLQGAGTGELFF. The CDR3, as DNA: TGTGCCAGCAGCTTACAGGGGGCGGGCACCGGGGAGCTGTTTTTT.

The gene calls are TRBV6-5 and TRBJ1-2, with TRBD1 matching 8 bases. The CDR3 spans 16 residues. Trimming removed 2 bases from V and 0 bases from J; junction bases left unmatched: 5. Germline V gene lookup returns CDR1 MNHEY and CDR2 SVGAGI. The CDR3 reads CASSYGQGAANYGYTF. The CDR3 nucleotides read TGTGCCAGCAGTTACGGGCAGGGGGCTGCTAACTATGGCTACACCTTC.

The J gene is TRBJ2-3, the V gene TRBV6-1; no reliable D call. Germline V CDR1 and CDR2: MNHNS, SASEGT. The CDR3 runs 14 residues. V lost 3 bases and J lost 2, with 9 bases in between. DNA for the CDR3: TGTGCCAGCAGTGAGCCTAGGTACACAGATACGCAGTATTTT. Protein: CASSEPRYTDTQYF.

A few counts support this clone. This chain uses TRBV6-6 with TRBJ1-5; D may be TRBD1 (6 bases). The germline CDR1 and CDR2 sequences are MNHNY and SVGAGI (reference sequence). Trimming took off 10 bases at V and 6 bases at J, with 16 bases between the two ends. The CDR3 is 13 residues long. For the CDR3, the DNA is TGTGCCACCAGGGACACCGGGGGTCAGCCCCAGCATTTT. This translates into CATRDTGGQPQHF.

This clone was seen a single time. This rearrangement joins TRBV28 to TRBJ1-1, with D possibly being TRBD1 (6 bases). This CDR3 region has 16 residues. The V end was cut by 7 bases, the J end by 0 bases, with 18 bases between. Germline loops: CDR1 MDHEN, CDR2 SYDVKM. The CDR3: CASTLWGGAMNTEAFF. The CDR3 DNA follows: TGTGCCAGCACCTTATGGGGGGGGGCGATGAACACTGAAGCTTTCTTT.

The V gene is TRBV10-3, the J gene TRBJ2-7; possibly TRBD1 for D (6 bases). V was cut by 0 bases and J by 5 bases, with 11 bases left in between. The CDR3 sequence is 14 residues long. Germline CDR1 and CDR2: ENHRY and SYGVKD. The CDR3 loop is CAISESVRQDEQYF. The CDR3 region has the DNA TGTGCCATCAGTGAGTCGGTTAGACAGGACGAGCAGTACTTC.

The chain uses TRBV6-5 and TRBJ2-5; a possible D gene is TRBD1 (5 bases). The CDR3 is 14 amino acids. Trimming took off 8 bases at V and 5 bases at J, with 18 bases between the two ends. Germline V gene data show CDR1 as MNHEY and CDR2 as SVGAGI. CDR3 amino acids: CASGRDRSAETQYF. DNA of the CDR3: TGTGCCAGCGGCCGCGACAGATCCGCCGAGACCCAGTACTTC.

In DNA form, the CDR3 reads TGCAGCGTTGAAGCCCTGGGACAGCAGGGGACTGAAGCTTTCTTT. Residues: CSVEALGQQGTEAFF. V and J are TRBV29-1 and TRBJ1-1, with 7 bases fitting TRBD1. From germline, CDR1 is SQVTM and CDR2 ANQGSEA. Unmatched junction bases numbered 10, after V lost 1 base and J lost 5 bases. The CDR3 totals 15 residues.

The chain recombines TRBV4-2 with TRBJ2-1; TRBD2 agrees at 12 bases. This CDR3 spans 15 amino acids. V was pared by 4 bases and J by 3 bases, with 1 base of the junction left unmatched. The germline gives CDR1 LGHNA, CDR2 YNFKEQ. The CDR3 protein is CASSPGLAGYNEQFF. CDR3 DNA sequence: TGTGCCAGCAGCCCGGGACTAGCGGGCTACAATGAGCAGTTCTTC.

This chain uses TRBV15 with TRBJ2-7; 11 positions match TRBD1. Germline lookup yields CDR1 LNHNV and CDR2 YYDKDF (reference sequence). This CDR3 has 13 amino acids. Trimming removed 5 bases from V and 5 bases from J; junction bases left unmatched: 2. The CDR3 sequence: CATSGTGGNEQYF. The CDR3, as DNA: TGTGCCACCAGCGGGACAGGGGGAAACGAGCAGTACTTC.

As for this clone: Within the sample, other DNA sequences also encode this same CDR3. This chain links TRBV6-5 with TRBJ1-5; D remains unclear. The CDR3 has 13 residues. Germline CDR1 is MNHEY and CDR2 is SVGAGI. The V end was cut by 6 bases, the J end by 4 bases, with 10 bases between. CDR3 nucleotides: TGTGCCAGCAGCCCCGGCGGGAATCAGCCCCAGCATTTT. Protein sequence: CASSPGGNQPQHF.

This clone was counted between two and nine times. The rearrangement links TRBV19 to TRBJ2-1; D may be TRBD2 (6 bases). The CDR3 loop spans 14 amino acids. With 3 bases removed from V and 6 bases from J, the gap between germline ends came to 12 bases. Germline V CDR1 and CDR2: LNHDA, SQIVND (reference sequence). The CDR3 region has the DNA TGTGCCAGTAGTATTTCCGGGACTCCCAATGAGCAGTTCTTC. Translation gives CASSISGTPNEQFF.

V gene TRBV27 combines with J gene TRBJ2-1, with D perhaps matching TRBD1 (6 bases). Trimming removed 4 bases from V and 5 bases from J, with 9 bases in between. This CDR3 has 13 amino acids. Germline assignment: CDR1 MNHEY and CDR2 SMNVEV (reference sequence). Written as DNA, the CDR3 is TGTGCCAGCAGTTGGGGGCTCCACAATGAGCAGTTCTTC. Its translation is CASSWGLHNEQFF.

This chain links TRBV10-3 with TRBJ1-2, with D perhaps matching TRBD1 (6 bases). The CDR3 is 14 residues long. Germline assignment: CDR1 ENHRY and CDR2 SYGVKD. V was clipped by 8 bases and J by 6 bases, with 19 bases between them. CDR3 in amino acids: CAIAVGTISDGYTF. The CDR3 bases are TGTGCCATCGCCGTAGGGACAATTTCCGATGGCTACACCTTC.